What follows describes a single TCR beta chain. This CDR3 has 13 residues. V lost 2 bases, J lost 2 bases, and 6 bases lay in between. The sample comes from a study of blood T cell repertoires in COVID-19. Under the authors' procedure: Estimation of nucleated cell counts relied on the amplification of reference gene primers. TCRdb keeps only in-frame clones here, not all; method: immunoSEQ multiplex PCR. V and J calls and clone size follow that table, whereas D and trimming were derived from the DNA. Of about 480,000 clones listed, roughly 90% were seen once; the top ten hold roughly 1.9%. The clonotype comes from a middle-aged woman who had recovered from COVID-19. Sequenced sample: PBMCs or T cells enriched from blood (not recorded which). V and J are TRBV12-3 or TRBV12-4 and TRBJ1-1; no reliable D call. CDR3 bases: TGTGCCAGCAGTTTATTGAGAAACACTGAAGCTTTCTTT. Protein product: CASSLLRNTEAFF.